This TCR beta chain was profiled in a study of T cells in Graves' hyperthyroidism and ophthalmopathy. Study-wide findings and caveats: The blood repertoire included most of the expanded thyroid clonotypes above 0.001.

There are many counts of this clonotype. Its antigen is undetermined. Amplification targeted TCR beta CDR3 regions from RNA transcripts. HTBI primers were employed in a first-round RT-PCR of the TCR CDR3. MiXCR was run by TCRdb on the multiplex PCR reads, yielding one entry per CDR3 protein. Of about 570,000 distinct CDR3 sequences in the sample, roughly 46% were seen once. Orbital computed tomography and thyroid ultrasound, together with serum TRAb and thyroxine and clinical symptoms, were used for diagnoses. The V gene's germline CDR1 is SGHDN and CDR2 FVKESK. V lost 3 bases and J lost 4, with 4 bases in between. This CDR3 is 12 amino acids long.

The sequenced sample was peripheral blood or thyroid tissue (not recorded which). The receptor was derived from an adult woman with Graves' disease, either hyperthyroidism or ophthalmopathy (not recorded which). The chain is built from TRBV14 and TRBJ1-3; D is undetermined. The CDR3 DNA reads TGTGCCAGCAGCCAGGGAGGAAACACCATATATTTT. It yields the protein CASSQGGNTIYF.